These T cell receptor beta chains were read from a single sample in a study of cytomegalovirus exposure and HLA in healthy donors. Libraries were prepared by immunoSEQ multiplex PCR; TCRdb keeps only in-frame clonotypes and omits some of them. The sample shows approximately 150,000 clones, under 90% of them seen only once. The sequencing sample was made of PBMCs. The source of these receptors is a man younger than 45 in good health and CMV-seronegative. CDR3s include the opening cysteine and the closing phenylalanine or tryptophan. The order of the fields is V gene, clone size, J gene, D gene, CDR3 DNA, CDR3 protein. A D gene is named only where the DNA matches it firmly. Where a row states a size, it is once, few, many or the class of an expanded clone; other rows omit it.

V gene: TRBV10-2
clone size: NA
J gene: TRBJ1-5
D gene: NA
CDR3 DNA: TGCGCCAGCAGTGAAGCGACAGTGTGGGATTGGGGCAATCAGCCCCAGCATTTT
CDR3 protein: CASSEATVWDWGNQPQHF

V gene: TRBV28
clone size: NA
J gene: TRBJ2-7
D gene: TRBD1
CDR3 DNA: TGTGCCAGCAGTTCTGACAGGGGAGCCAACGAGCAGTACTTC
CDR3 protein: CASSSDRGANEQYF

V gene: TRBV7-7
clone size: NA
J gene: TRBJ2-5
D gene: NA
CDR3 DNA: TGTGCCAGCAGCTTAGCCGTCTCTGAGACCCAGTACTTC
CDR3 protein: CASSLAVSETQYF

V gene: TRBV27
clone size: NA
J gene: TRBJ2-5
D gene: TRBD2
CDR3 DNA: TGTGCCAGCAGTTCCCTCGGTTTTAGCGGGGATCAAGAGACCCAGTACTTC
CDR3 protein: CASSSLGFSGDQETQYF

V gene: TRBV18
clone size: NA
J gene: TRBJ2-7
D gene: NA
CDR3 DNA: TGTGCCAGCTCACCAGAGACTATTTCCGAGCAGTACTTC
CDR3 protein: CASSPETISEQYF

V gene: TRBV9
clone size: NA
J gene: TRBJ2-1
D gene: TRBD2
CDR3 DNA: TGTGCCAGCAGTTCAGGGACTAGCGGAGACTTCAATGAGCAGTTCTTC
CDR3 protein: CASSSGTSGDFNEQFF

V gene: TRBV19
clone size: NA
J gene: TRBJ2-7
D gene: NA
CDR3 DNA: TGTGCCAGTACCCCCACGGCGGTTGCCTACGAGCAGTACTTC
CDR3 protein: CASTPTAVAYEQYF

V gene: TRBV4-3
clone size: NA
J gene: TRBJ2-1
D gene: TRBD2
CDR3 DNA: TGCGCCAGCAGCCACGAGCGGGGGGCCTACAATGAGCAGTTCTTC
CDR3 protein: CASSHERGAYNEQFF

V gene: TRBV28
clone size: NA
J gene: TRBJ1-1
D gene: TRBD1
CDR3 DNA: TGTGCCAGCAGTCCTTTTGGGACAGGGGGGAACACTGAAGCTTTCTTT
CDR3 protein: CASSPFGTGGNTEAFF

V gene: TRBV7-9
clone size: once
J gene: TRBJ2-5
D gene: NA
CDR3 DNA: TGTGCCAGCAGCCACCCGCCAGAGGACCTGGGGCCAGAGACCCAGTACTTC
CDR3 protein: CASSHPPEDLGPETQYF

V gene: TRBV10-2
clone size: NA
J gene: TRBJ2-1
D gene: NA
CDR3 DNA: TGCGCCAGCAGTCACAGGGCCAGGACCGAGCAGTTCTTC
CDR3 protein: CASSHRARTEQFF

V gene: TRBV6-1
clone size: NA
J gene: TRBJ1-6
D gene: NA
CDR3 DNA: TGTGCCAGCAGTGAAGCCCCCAGAGCGGGGAATAATTCACCCCTCCACTTT
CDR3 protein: CASSEAPRAGNNSPLHF

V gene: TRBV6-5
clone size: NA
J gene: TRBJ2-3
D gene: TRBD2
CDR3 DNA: TGTGCCATCTCCAGCCCGGGGGGGGCAGGTGATACGCAGTATTTT
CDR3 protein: CAISSPGGAGDTQYF

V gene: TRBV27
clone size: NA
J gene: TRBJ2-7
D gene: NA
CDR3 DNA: TGTGCCAGCAGTTTTAGAGTAGCCGGAGGCTCCGAGCAGTACTTC
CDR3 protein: CASSFRVAGGSEQYF

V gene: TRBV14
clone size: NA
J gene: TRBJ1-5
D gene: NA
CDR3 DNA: TGTGCCAGCAGCCAAGAGAGACAGGCAACGGGAAATCAGCCCCAGCATTTT
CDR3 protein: CASSQERQATGNQPQHF

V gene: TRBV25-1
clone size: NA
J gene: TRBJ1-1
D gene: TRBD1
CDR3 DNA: TGTGCCAGCGGACAGGGTGAAGCTTTCTTT
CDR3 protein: CASGQGEAFF

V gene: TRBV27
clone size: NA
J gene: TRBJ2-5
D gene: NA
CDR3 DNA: TGTGCCAGCAGGGAAGGAGAGCAAGAGACCCAGTACTTC
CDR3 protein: CASREGEQETQYF

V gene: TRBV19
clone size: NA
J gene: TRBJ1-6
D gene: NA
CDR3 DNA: TGTGCCAGTAGTCCCAAGACCCCGGCGGTTTCACCCCTCCACTTT
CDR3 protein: CASSPKTPAVSPLHF

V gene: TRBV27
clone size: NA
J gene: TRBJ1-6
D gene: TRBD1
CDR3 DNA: TGTGCCCCGAGGGGGCACTATAATTCACCCCTCCACTTT
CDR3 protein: CAPRGHYNSPLHF

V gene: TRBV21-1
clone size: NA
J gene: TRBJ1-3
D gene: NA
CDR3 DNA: TGTGCCAGCAGGAGATCAACTGGAAACACCATATATTTT
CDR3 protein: CASRRSTGNTIYF

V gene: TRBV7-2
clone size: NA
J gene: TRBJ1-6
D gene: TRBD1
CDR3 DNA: TGTGCCAGCAGCCGGACAGGACCTGCCTATAATTCACCCCTCCACTTT
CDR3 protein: CASSRTGPAYNSPLHF

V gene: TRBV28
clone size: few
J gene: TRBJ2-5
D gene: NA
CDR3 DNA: TGTGCCAGCAGGCCCAGGGGAGGGAACGAAGAGACCCAGTACTTC
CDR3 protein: CASRPRGGNEETQYF

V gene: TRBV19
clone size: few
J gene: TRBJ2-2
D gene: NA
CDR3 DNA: TGTGCCAGTATGTACGGGGGAGCCACCGGGGAGCTGTTTTTT
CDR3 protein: CASMYGGATGELFF

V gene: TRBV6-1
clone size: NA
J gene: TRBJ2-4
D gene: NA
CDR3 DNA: TGTGCCAGCAGTGCCTTTACAGGGGGGGATAACATTCAGTACTTC
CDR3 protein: CASSAFTGGDNIQYF

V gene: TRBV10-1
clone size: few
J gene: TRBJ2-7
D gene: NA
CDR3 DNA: TGCGCCAGCAGTGAGTCGGCAGGGCTGATCCACGAGCAGTACTTC
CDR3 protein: CASSESAGLIHEQYF

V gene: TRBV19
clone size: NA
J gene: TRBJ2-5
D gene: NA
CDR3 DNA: TGTGCCAGTAGTGCCCGGGACACGGTTCAAGAGACCCAGTACTTC
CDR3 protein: CASSARDTVQETQYF

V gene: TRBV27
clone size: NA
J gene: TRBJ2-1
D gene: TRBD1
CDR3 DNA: TGTGCCAGCAGTTTCGGGACAGGCTACAATGAGCAGTTCTTC
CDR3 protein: CASSFGTGYNEQFF

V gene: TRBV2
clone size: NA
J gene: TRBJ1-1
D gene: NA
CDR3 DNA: TGTGCCAGCATTCCCCAGTTCATGAACACTGAAGCTTTCTTT
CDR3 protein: CASIPQFMNTEAFF

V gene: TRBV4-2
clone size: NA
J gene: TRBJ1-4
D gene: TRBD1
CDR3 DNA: TGTGCCAGCAGCCAAGATTCGGTGGCGGGCCAGGGGGCTGTGAAACTGTTTTTT
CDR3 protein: CASSQDSVAGQGAVKLFF

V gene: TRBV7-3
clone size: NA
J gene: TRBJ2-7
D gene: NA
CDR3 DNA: TGTGCCAGCAGCCGTATACCGGGACATGTTAACGAGCAGTACTTC
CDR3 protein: CASSRIPGHVNEQYF

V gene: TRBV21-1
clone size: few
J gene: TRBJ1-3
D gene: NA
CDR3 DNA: TGTGCCAGGAAAGGGGGACAGGGGTTTCCGAGCACTGGAAACACCATATATTTT
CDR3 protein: CARKGGQGFPSTGNTIYF

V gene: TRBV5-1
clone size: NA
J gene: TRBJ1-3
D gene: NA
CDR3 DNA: TGCGCCAGCAGCCCGCTTGGTGGGGCCACTGGAAACACCATATATTTT
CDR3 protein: CASSPLGGATGNTIYF

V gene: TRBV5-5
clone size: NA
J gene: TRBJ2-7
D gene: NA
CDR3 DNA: TGTGCCAGCAGCTTGGCCGGTTCCTACGAGCAGTACTTC
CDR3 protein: CASSLAGSYEQYF

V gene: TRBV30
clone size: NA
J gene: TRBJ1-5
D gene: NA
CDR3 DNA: TGTGCCTGGAGTCGGAAGACAGTTAGCAATCAGCCCCAGCATTTT
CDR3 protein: CAWSRKTVSNQPQHF

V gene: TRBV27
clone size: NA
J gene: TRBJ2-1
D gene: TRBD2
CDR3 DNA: TGTGCCAGCAGTTTGGGACTAGCGGGAGGACTAGAGCAGTTCTTC
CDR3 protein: CASSLGLAGGLEQFF

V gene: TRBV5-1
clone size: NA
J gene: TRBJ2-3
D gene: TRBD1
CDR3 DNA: TGCGCCACCTCGCCAGGGGGCGGAATAGATACGCAGTATTTT
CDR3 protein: CATSPGGGIDTQYF

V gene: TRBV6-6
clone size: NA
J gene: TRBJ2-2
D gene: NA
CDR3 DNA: TGTGCCAGCAGTGCTCTCCTGGACACCTACACCGGGGAGCTGTTTTTT
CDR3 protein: CASSALLDTYTGELFF